This is a list of T cell receptor beta chains from one sample in a study of control samples from healthy donors and cancer patients. Method: immunoSEQ multiplex PCR; TCRdb's copy keeps in-frame clones and lacks some. The sample holds about 160,000 clones, just under 95% seen once. Material: blood. The receptors were sampled from a woman between 40 and 50 years old in good health. Both conserved end residues are trimmed from each CDR3. The D gene is left open where the match is weak.

v_call	cdr3_length	d_call	j_call	cdr3_aa
TRBV7-9	15	TRBD1	TRBJ2-1	ASSLVYRDRGVNEQF
TRBV19	9	.	TRBJ1-5	ASRGLRAQH
TRBV4-3	12	.	TRBJ2-2	ASSQDVGTGELF
TRBV29-1	13	TRBD1	TRBJ1-2	SVEPGQGHNYGYT
TRBV11-2	13	.	TRBJ1-2	ASSTYSAANYGYT
TRBV4-3	17	.	TRBJ2-2	ASSQDFSRLGVNTGELF
TRBV5-8	11	.	TRBJ2-5	ASSYTGTFPQY
TRBV28	10	.	TRBJ1-3	ASSFTGTIAY
TRBV20-1	16	TRBD1	TRBJ2-3	SAGVPGTGETSTDTQY
TRBV6-5	13	TRBD1	TRBJ1-2	ASSRTDRGNYGYT
TRBV5-1	12	.	TRBJ1-4	ASSLGGANEKLF
TRBV5-1	12	TRBD1	TRBJ1-2	ASSLGGQGPSYT
TRBV24-1	10	.	TRBJ1-2	ATSQYNYGYT
TRBV7-2	12	.	TRBJ2-3	ASNYGQTADTQY
TRBV19	13	.	TRBJ1-4	ASSRPGQTLEKLF
TRBV27	11	.	TRBJ1-1	ASSLSLNTEAF
TRBV7-9	13	.	TRBJ2-1	ASSLAVSSYNEQF
TRBV12-5	10	TRBD1	TRBJ1-4	ASGLGQGRPF
TRBV19	11	.	TRBJ2-7	ASSPGLPYEQY
TRBV4-3	13	.	TRBJ1-2	ASSQDTGSGYGYT
TRBV6-6	9	.	TRBJ1-4	ASTSREKLF
TRBV5-4	12	.	TRBJ1-1	ASSPGLTTPEAF
TRBV30	11	.	TRBJ2-3	AWSPFLGDTQY
TRBV4-1	16	.	TRBJ2-7	ASSPDPRKGKSSYEQY
TRBV4-3	13	TRBD2	TRBJ2-1	ASSQATSSYNEQF
TRBV2	13	TRBD2	TRBJ2-5	AGNPLTSGQETQY
TRBV19	14	TRBD1	TRBJ1-1	ASSTWTGLGNTEAF
TRBV11-2	11	.	TRBJ1-5	ASSYEFNQPQH
TRBV2	16	TRBD2	TRBJ2-2	ASSETGGDTANTGELF
TRBV5-5	14	TRBD2	TRBJ2-3	ASSPWTSGITDTQY
TRBV5-1	12	TRBD1	TRBJ2-7	ASSSPGQGNEQY
TRBV11-2	12	.	TRBJ1-1	ASSSRTGNTEAF
TRBV12-3/TRBV12-4	11	.	TRBJ2-7	ASTAGLYYEQY
TRBV29-1	11	.	TRBJ2-3	SVIDVNTDTQY
TRBV9	14	.	TRBJ1-5	ASSKGGGQSNQPQH
TRBV25-1	13	TRBD1	TRBJ1-4	ASTHITGEGEKLF
TRBV9	13	.	TRBJ1-3	ASSVVSDSGNTIY
TRBV6-4	13	.	TRBJ1-3	ASINRESSGNTIY